The 29 T cell receptor beta chains listed next were all sequenced from one sample in a study of beta chain features in type 1 diabetes. Expressed TCRB transcripts got sequenced, as all isolated RNA was reverse transcribed. The assay was immunoSEQ multiplex PCR, and TCRdb's table has in-frame clones only and misses some. The sample consists of about 140,000 clones, 8.5% to 12% of them appearing once. Sequenced: naive CD4+ T cells from blood. The receptor source for this set is a man aged 18 to 29 in good health.

The sample holds a few counts of this clone. CDR3 residues: CASSRDRDSGNTIYF. The CDR3 nucleotides are TGTGCCAGCAGTCGAGACAGGGACTCTGGAAACACCATATATTTT. The chain joins TRBV6-5 to TRBJ1-3; 7 nucleotides match TRBD1. Germline CDR1 reads MNHEY; CDR2 reads SVGAGI. J lost 0 bases, V lost 5 bases, and 4 bases had no gene match. The CDR3 length is 15 residues.

This clone was recorded many times. The DNA for the CDR3 is TGTGCCAGCAGTCCAGGGACAGGGTTGGACATTCAGTACTTC. This gives the protein CASSPGTGLDIQYF. The chain has TRBV28 and TRBJ2-4; the match to TRBD1 covers 9 bases. The junction had 7 bases not matched to a gene; V was cut back by 5 bases and J by 8 bases. Per germline, CDR1 MDHEN and CDR2 SYDVKM. This CDR3 is 14 amino acids long.

This clone showed up just a few times. Written as DNA, the CDR3 is TGTGCCAGCAGCAACGGGGGGGCCAACTCCTACGAGCAGTACTTC. This sequence encodes CASSNGGANSYEQYF. The chain has TRBV2 and TRBJ2-7, with TRBD2 matching over 8 bases. Germline assignment: CDR1 SNHLY and CDR2 FYNNEI. J lost 0 bases, V lost 6 bases, and 7 bases had no gene match. The CDR3 runs 15 residues.

The chain couples TRBV9 to TRBJ2-1; a possible D gene is TRBD1 (6 bases). Trimming stripped 4 bases from V and 2 bases from J, with 13 bases between. This CDR3 contains 15 residues. From germline, CDR1 is SGDLS and CDR2 YYNGEE. The CDR3 protein is CASSLTTGTYNEQFF. The CDR3 coding sequence is TGTGCCAGCAGCCTGACGACAGGAACCTACAATGAGCAGTTCTTC.

CDR3 protein: CASSQPGQGHYNSPLHF. In DNA form, the CDR3 reads TGTGCCAGCAGCCAACCTGGACAGGGTCATTACAATTCACCCCTCCACTTT. J is TRBJ1-6 and V is TRBV5-6; 8 bases are a match to TRBD1. CDR3 length equals 17 residues. Losses at the gene ends were 4 bases for V and 7 bases for J; bases not matched to a gene: 13. CDR1 and CDR2 (germline): SGHDT, YYEEEE.

V and J are TRBV6-6 and TRBJ2-3, with 7 bases matching TRBD2. Per the germline V gene, CDR1 is MNHNY and CDR2 is SVGAGI (reference sequence). The CDR3 consists of 11 residues. Trimming at V came to 3 bases and at J to 14 bases, leaving 5 bases not matched to a gene. The CDR3 here is CASSYGLGPYF. The CDR3 DNA follows: TGTGCCAGCAGTTATGGACTAGGGCCGTATTTT.

The chain employs TRBV7-3 and TRBJ2-5, with 11 bases that match TRBD2. Germline lookup yields CDR1 SGHTA and CDR2 FQGTGA. CDR3 length equals 15 residues. V was clipped by 2 bases and J by 2 bases; unmatched bases: 1. DNA for the CDR3: TGTGCCAGCAGCTTAGGGACTAGCGGACAAGAGACCCAGTACTTC. Protein sequence: CASSLGTSGQETQYF.

The sample holds many counts of this clone. The V call is TRBV11-2, the J call TRBJ2-1; 8 bases fit TRBD1. This CDR3 contains 13 residues. V shed 2 bases and J 10 bases; nucleotides not matched to a gene: 4. In germline, CDR1 is SGHAT, CDR2 FQNNGV. The CDR3 region is CASSLPRDREQFF. CDR3 bases: TGTGCCAGCAGCTTACCCCGGGACAGGGAGCAGTTCTTC.

This clone occurred a few times. This chain joins TRBV6-1 and TRBJ2-6; tentative D call: TRBD2 (7 bases). This CDR3 is 16 amino acids long. Germline V gene data show CDR1 as MNHNS and CDR2 as SASEGT. V was cut by 3 bases and J by 2 bases, with 11 bases left in between. This CDR3 reads CASSDPGGAGANVLTF. The CDR3 DNA follows: TGTGCCAGCAGTGATCCGGGGGGCGCTGGGGCCAACGTCCTGACTTTC.

The genes are TRBV6-1 and TRBJ1-6; D not resolved. V lost 6 bases and J 8 bases, leaving 5 bases between the germline ends. Germline loops: CDR1 MNHNS, CDR2 SASEGT. This CDR3 spans 11 amino acids. CDR3 DNA sequence: TGTGCCAGCAGGGCTTATTCACCCCTCCACTTT. Its translation is CASRAYSPLHF.

The chain carries TRBV7-2 and TRBJ1-2, with 7 bases matching TRBD1. J gave up 8 bases and V 5 bases, and 11 bases lay outside the gene matches. Germline V gene lookup returns CDR1 SGHTA and CDR2 FQGNSA. The length of the CDR3 is 14 residues. The CDR3 DNA follows: TGTGCCAGCAGCCCAACTCCAGGGGGTAGCGGCTACACCTTC. As protein: CASSPTPGGSGYTF.

This clone was seen more than once but under ten times. The chain is built from TRBV7-2 and TRBJ2-5; 8 bases map to TRBD1. This CDR3 spans 15 amino acids. With V trimmed by 4 bases and J by 5 bases, 9 bases remained unmatched. The germline V gene has CDR1 SGHTA and CDR2 FQGNSA. CDR3 loop: CASSSSTGEFETQYF. The CDR3 DNA is TGTGCCAGCAGCTCCTCGACAGGGGAGTTTGAGACCCAGTACTTC.

The rearrangement links TRBV6-1 to TRBJ2-7; possible D gene TRBD2, 5 bases. The CDR3 spans 14 residues. V lost 3 bases and J lost 7, with 16 bases in between. Looked up from germline, CDR1 is MNHNS and CDR2 is SASEGT. The CDR3 DNA is TGTGCCAGCAGTGATTCCCGGACGTGGGAGGAGCAGTACTTC. Amino acid sequence: CASSDSRTWEEQYF.

This clone was counted a few times. The rearrangement joins TRBV5-1 to TRBJ2-2; TRBD2 might be the D (5 bases). From germline, CDR1 is SGHRS and CDR2 YFSETQ. This CDR3 has 15 amino acids. V was shortened by 4 bases and J by 5 bases, with 15 bases between the two germline ends. This CDR3 is CASSLFSGVTGELFF. CDR3 DNA sequence: TGCGCCAGCAGCCTATTCAGCGGTGTTACCGGGGAGCTGTTTTTT.

The rearrangement links TRBV29-1 to TRBJ1-5; TRBD1 matches at 7 bases. Germline CDR1 and CDR2: SQVTM and ANQGSEA. The CDR3 runs 14 residues. J lost 5 bases, V lost 6 bases, and 10 bases had no gene match. CDR3 in DNA: TGCAGCGTCCAAAGAAGGACAGGACATCAGCCCCAGCATTTT. Translated: CSVQRRTGHQPQHF.

This clone occurred many times. This chain links TRBV19 with TRBJ1-1; D is uncertain. Germline loops: CDR1 LNHDA, CDR2 SQIVND (reference sequence). Trimming cost V 6 bases and J 5 bases, with 13 bases left between them. CDR3 length equals 13 residues. This chain's CDR3 is CASRTPGVTEAFF. In DNA form, the CDR3 reads TGTGCCAGTAGAACACCAGGCGTTACTGAAGCTTTCTTT.

This clone was recorded a few times. This rearrangement joins TRBV7-2 to TRBJ2-3, with D possibly matching TRBD1 (6 bases). Germline CDR1 and CDR2: SGHTA and FQGNSA. The CDR3 is 13 amino acids. Trimming stripped 1 base from V and 4 bases from J, with 6 bases between. In DNA, the CDR3 is TGTGCCAGCAGCTTAGACAGGGCAGATACGCAGTATTTT. Amino acids: CASSLDRADTQYF.

A few counts support this clone. The chain recombines TRBV7-8 with TRBJ2-5, with 9 bases matching TRBD2. CDR3 length equals 16 residues. The germline V gene encodes CDR1 SGHVS and CDR2 FQNEAQ. V trimming: 4 bases; J trimming: 1 base; junction bases outside the gene matches: 7. The chain's CDR3 is CASSYPSGDIQETQYF. CDR3 DNA sequence: TGTGCCAGCAGCTACCCTAGCGGGGACATCCAAGAGACCCAGTACTTC.

This clone was counted at least ten times. This chain connects TRBV7-3 to TRBJ2-1; 9 nucleotides match TRBD1. With 0 bases clipped from V and 7 bases from J, the junction kept 10 bases outside the gene matches. Germline V CDR1 and CDR2: SGHTA, FQGTGA. CDR3 size: 17 residues. The DNA of the CDR3 is TGTGCCAGCAGCTTAACGGGGACAGGGTTACCGTCAAATGAGCAGTTCTTC. This encodes CASSLTGTGLPSNEQFF.

This clone turned up a few times. This chain connects TRBV10-2 to TRBJ2-7; D unclear. The V and J ends lost 3 bases and 0 bases respectively, with 9 bases between them. In germline, CDR1 is WSHSY, CDR2 SAAADI. The CDR3 totals 14 residues. The CDR3 nucleotides read TGCGCCAGCAGTGAACAGATTAGCTCCTACGAGCAGTACTTC. Its translation: CASSEQISSYEQYF.

There are many counts of this clone. The chain employs TRBV7-9 and TRBJ2-1; 7 nucleotides match TRBD1. The CDR3 runs 15 residues. Germline CDR1 reads SEHNR; CDR2 reads FQNEAQ (reference sequence). J gave up 5 bases and V 2 bases, and 6 bases lay outside the gene matches. The CDR3 protein is CASSLRGQGNNEQFF. CDR3 DNA sequence: TGTGCCAGCAGCTTAAGGGGGCAGGGAAACAATGAGCAGTTCTTC.

The chain couples TRBV5-8 to TRBJ1-6; no firm D call. CDR3 length equals 16 residues. The V gene lost 1 base and the J gene lost 0 bases, with 8 bases spanning the gap. Germline V gene sequence: CDR1 SGHTS, CDR2 YDEGEE. CDR3: CASSLSGRSYNSPLHF. The CDR3 DNA sequence: TGTGCCAGCAGCTTGAGTGGGCGCTCCTATAATTCACCCCTCCACTTT.

The table lists this clone with a few counts. V usage is TRBV18 and J usage is TRBJ1-1, with D perhaps matching TRBD1 (6 bases). CDR1 is KGHSH and CDR2 is LQKENI in the germline V gene. The CDR3 consists of 13 residues. Trimming stripped 1 base from V and 6 bases from J, with 9 bases between. The DNA for the CDR3 is TGTGCCAGCTCACCACTTAACAGGGCTGAAGCTTTCTTT. Its translation: CASSPLNRAEAFF.

J is TRBJ1-2 and V is TRBV30, with D maybe TRBD1 (6 bases). The CDR3 length is 13 residues. Germline V gene sequence: CDR1 GTSNPN, CDR2 SVGIG (reference sequence). V was clipped by 0 bases and J by 5 bases, with 10 bases between them. The CDR3 region is CAWSVEGGYGYTF. The CDR3 coding sequence is TGTGCCTGGAGTGTAGAAGGGGGATATGGCTACACCTTC.

In its sample, this clone was seen many times. The chain recombines TRBV4-1 with TRBJ2-7, with 8 bases that match TRBD1. The CDR3 covers 15 residues. With 4 bases clipped from V and 3 bases from J, the junction kept 8 bases outside the gene matches. Per germline, CDR1 MGHRA and CDR2 YSYEKL. CDR3 in amino acids: CASSRSDRANYEQYF. The CDR3 DNA follows: TGCGCCAGCAGCCGGTCGGACAGGGCCAACTACGAGCAGTACTTC.

The rearrangement uses TRBV9 and TRBJ1-1, with D unresolved. Trimming removed 3 bases from V and 1 base from J, with 16 bases in between. Germline-derived CDR1 and CDR2 are SGDLS and YYNGEE. This CDR3 region has 16 residues. The CDR3 here is CASSARTSFGNTEAFF. CDR3 DNA sequence: TGTGCCAGCAGCGCCCGAACGAGTTTCGGGAACACTGAAGCTTTCTTT.

The J gene is TRBJ1-5, the V gene TRBV7-2; D remains ambiguous. The CDR3 is 13 residues long. The V end was cut by 0 bases, the J end by 7 bases, with 7 bases between. Germline CDR1 and CDR2: SGHTA and FQGNSA. The CDR3 here is CASSLAQVQPQHF. The CDR3 nucleotides are TGTGCCAGCAGCTTAGCTCAGGTACAGCCCCAGCATTTT. The variable domain in full, with the rest retrieved from reference TRBV7-2 and TRBJ1-5, is GAGVSQSPSNKVTEKGKDVELRCDPISGHTALYWYRQSLGQGLEFLIYFQGNSAPDKSGLPSDRFSAERTGGSVSTLTIQRTQQEDSAVYLCASSLAQVQPQHFGDGTRLSIL.

The chain uses TRBV7-9 and TRBJ2-3; maybe TRBD2 (6 bases). CDR3 size: 15 residues. Germline lookup yields CDR1 SEHNR and CDR2 FQNEAQ (reference sequence). V was clipped by 4 bases and J by 4 bases, with 15 bases between them. The CDR3 DNA is TGTGCCAGCAGCTCCGGGACTCCTGGGGCAGATACGCAGTATTTT. Its protein is CASSSGTPGADTQYF.

A few counts support this clone. The rearrangement uses TRBV7-2 and TRBJ2-5, with TRBD2 matching over 7 bases. The CDR3 has 15 amino acids. V trimming: 3 bases; J trimming: 5 bases; junction bases outside the gene matches: 9. Germline CDR1 SGHTA, CDR2 FQGNSA. As DNA, the CDR3 is TGTGCCAGCAGCTTTTCGGGAGGTGGTATGGAGACCCAGTACTTC. Amino acid sequence: CASSFSGGGMETQYF. Drawing the rest from reference TRBV7-2 and TRBJ2-5, the complete variable domain is GAGVSQSPSNKVTEKGKDVELRCDPISGHTALYWYRQSLGQGLEFLIYFQGNSAPDKSGLPSDRFSAERTGGSVSTLTIQRTQQEDSAVYLCASSFSGGGMETQYFGPGTRLLVL.